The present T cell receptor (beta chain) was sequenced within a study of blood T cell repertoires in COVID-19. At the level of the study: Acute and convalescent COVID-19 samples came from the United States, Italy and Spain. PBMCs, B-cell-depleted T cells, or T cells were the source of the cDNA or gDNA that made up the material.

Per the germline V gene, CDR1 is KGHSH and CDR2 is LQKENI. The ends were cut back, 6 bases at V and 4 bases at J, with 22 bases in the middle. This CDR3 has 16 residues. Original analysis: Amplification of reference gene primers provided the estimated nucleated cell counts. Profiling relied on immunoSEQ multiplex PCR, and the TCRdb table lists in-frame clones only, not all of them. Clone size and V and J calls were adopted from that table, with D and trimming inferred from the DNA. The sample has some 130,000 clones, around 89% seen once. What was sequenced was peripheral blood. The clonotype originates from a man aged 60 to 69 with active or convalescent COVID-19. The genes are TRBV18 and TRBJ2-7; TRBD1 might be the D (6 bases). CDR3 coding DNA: TGTGCCAGCTCTCAATACGGGTCTACAGGGCCTTACGAGCAGTACTTC. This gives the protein CASSQYGSTGPYEQYF.